This T cell receptor beta chain stems from a study of cytomegalovirus exposure and HLA in healthy donors. It was with 60 Vbeta and 13 Jbeta primers that the PCR ran. Profiled with immunoSEQ multiplex PCR; TCRdb holds only in-frame clones, not every one. The data contain some 90,000 clones, about 80% of them singletons. V was pared by 0 bases and J by 5 bases, with 1 base of the junction left unmatched. CDR1 is SGHRS, CDR2 YFSETQ, per germline. The CDR3 covers 14 residues. This clone was observed a few times. The antigen is unknown. General study points: Excluded were some V segments that proved indistinguishable, including TRBV6-2 and TRBV6-3. Solely CMV serostatus was available to characterize immune exposure. CMV antigen specificity of a few CMV-associated chains was confirmed in vitro.

This receptor was identified in a human donor in good health. Sequencing used PBMCs. The chain employs TRBV5-1 and TRBJ2-1; 8 bases fit TRBD2. The DNA for the CDR3 is TGCGCCAGCAGCTTGGCACTAGCGGACAATGAGCAGTTCTTC. Residues: CASSLALADNEQFF.